This TCR beta chain was retrieved from a study of T cell responses to AZD1222 COVID-19 vaccine. In the case of this clone: What it binds is not known.

The germline gives CDR1 LGHDT, CDR2 YNNKEL (reference sequence). The CDR3 has 13 amino acids. Deletions cut 5 bases from V and 7 bases from J, with 9 bases between. Sequencing was performed with immunoSEQ multiplex PCR; in TCRdb, only in-frame clones are kept and a portion is missing. The sample contains roughly 26,000 clones, about 88% of which appear only once. Whole-study results and caveats: Dominant CD4 TCR responses targeted spike regions 160-218 and 743-854. Clonal diversity may have been underestimated, and the donors were mostly white British, with more females than males. After the peak T cell response, and only then, were repertoires sampled.

The TCR was taken from an adult who received the AZD1222 COVID-19 vaccine. The material sequenced was peripheral blood, taken 28 days after the second AZD1222 dose. V is TRBV3-1 (or the pseudogene TRBV3-2) and J is TRBJ1-6; D gene uncertain. CDR3 DNA sequence: TGTGCCAGCAGCGTCAGTGGGAATTCACCCCTCCACTTT. Amino acids: CASSVSGNSPLHF.